A single T cell receptor (beta chain) is shown here with its context. As yet, its antigen is unknown. CD45RO/CCR7/CD25/CD127/CD95/CD27 separated CD4+ naive, central memory, regulatory and stem cell-like memory cells by sorting. This CDR3 spans 14 amino acids. Germline lookup yields CDR1 SNHLY and CDR2 FYNNEI. The V end lost 2 bases, the J end lost 1 base, and 8 bases lay between the germline ends. As every portion of the isolated RNA was reverse transcribed, the sequencing read expressed TCRB transcripts. Libraries were prepared by immunoSEQ multiplex PCR; TCRdb keeps only in-frame clonotypes and omits some of them. The data contain 200,000 to 300,000 clones, 68% of them singletons. The record originates from a study of beta chain features in type 1 diabetes. Study context: Sorted cells from all samples, numbering 95 million to 140 million, were examined.

Study-level results: Within patients, naive, central memory and Treg TCRB repertoires seemed more similar than within healthy donors. Cells carrying high TCR expression could end up over-represented when cDNA is sequenced.

Sequencing was carried out using naive CD4+ T cells from blood. The clonotype was recovered from a man aged 30-40 years in good health. The chain links TRBV2 to TRBJ2-5; D possibly uses TRBD1 or TRBD2 (5 bases each). CDR3: CASSETGTQETQYF. The CDR3 nucleotides read TGTGCCAGCAGTGAAACTGGGACCCAAGAGACCCAGTACTTC.